Reported below is one T cell receptor beta chain. The sample comes from a study of T cell changes during pregnancy in multiple sclerosis. Method: immunoSEQ multiplex PCR; TCRdb's copy keeps in-frame clones and lacks some. Here the sample spans around 97,000 clones, 90% being singletons. The receptor was isolated from a female donor in good health, enrolled as a control in a pregnancy study. The sequencing here drew on peripheral blood, taken in the second trimester of pregnancy.

CDR3 sequence reads: CASSPVPGQGYQPQHF. The CDR3 nucleotides are TGTGCCAGCTCACCAGTCCCGGGACAGGGTTATCAGCCCCAGCATTTT. This chain connects TRBV18 to TRBJ1-5; 9 bases align to TRBD1. The CDR3 length is 16 residues. The germline gives CDR1 KGHSH, CDR2 LQKENI. After removal of 2 bases from V and 5 bases from J, the junction contained 7 bases not matched to a gene.